A selection of T cell receptor beta chains follows, all from one sample in a study of type 1 regulatory T cells. Which antigens these TCRs recognize remains unknown. Each CDR3 protein is one row after TCRdb ran MiXCR on the reads. The sample has more than 12,000 distinct CDR3 sequences; roughly 15% are singletons. The sample taken for sequencing was cultured T cells, either the whole culture or a sorted T cell fraction (not recorded which). Receptor source: a human donor in good health. Each CDR3 is given with its conserved first and last residue. The D gene is left open where the match is weak. Rows may omit the clone size; those that give it use once, few, many or a size class.

size	V	J	D	CDR3	DNA
many	TRBV7-8	TRBJ1-1	NA	CASSLRVGNTEAFF	TGTGCCAGCAGCTTACGGGTGGGGAACACTGAAGCTTTCTTT
medium-sized	TRBV9	TRBJ2-4	NA	CASSVQGESIQYF	TGTGCCAGCAGTGTACAGGGAGAAAGCATTCAGTACTTC
NA	TRBV20-1	TRBJ1-2	NA	CSARGPETYGYTF	TGCAGTGCTAGAGGCCCAGAAACCTATGGCTACACCTTC
many	TRBV18	TRBJ2-1	NA	CASSPRDTVYNEQFF	TGTGCCAGCTCACCAAGGGACACCGTCTACAATGAGCAGTTCTTC
many	TRBV18	TRBJ2-3	NA	CASSPVRNSYTQYF	TGTGCCAGCTCACCAGTCAGAAATTCCTATACGCAGTATTTT
many	TRBV15	TRBJ2-2	NA	CATRGGANTGELFF	TGTGCCACTCGTGGGGGAGCGAACACCGGGGAGCTGTTTTTT
many	TRBV14	TRBJ2-1	TRBD2	CASSQLSGRANNEQFF	TGTGCCAGCAGCCAACTTAGCGGGAGGGCCAACAATGAGCAGTTCTTC
many	TRBV5-1	TRBJ2-1	NA	CASSFLSGDNEQFF	TGCGCCAGCAGTTTTCTCTCCGGGGACAATGAGCAGTTCTTC
many	TRBV25-1	TRBJ2-2	NA	CASTENTGELFF	TGTGCCAGCACTGAGAACACCGGGGAGCTGTTTTTT
few	TRBV7-2	TRBJ1-2	NA	CASTGEALAYGYTF	TGTGCCAGCACGGGGGAAGCTTTGGCCTATGGCTACACCTTC
many	TRBV5-5	TRBJ1-2	NA	CASSADIYGYTF	TGTGCCAGCAGCGCTGATATTTATGGCTACACCTTC
few	TRBV30	TRBJ1-5	TRBD1	CAWRKDRYSNQPQHF	TGTGCCTGGAGAAAGGACAGGTATAGCAATCAGCCCCAGCATTTT
once	TRBV14	TRBJ2-1	NA	CASSSFGEQFF	TGTGCCAGCAGCTCCTTTGGGGAGCAGTTCTTC
many	TRBV28	TRBJ1-6	TRBD1	CASSFTGGPSNSPLHF	TGTGCCAGCAGTTTCACAGGGGGGCCCTCTAATTCACCCCTCCACTTT
many	TRBV2	TRBJ2-2	NA	CASSEIPQAGELFF	TGTGCCAGCAGTGAAATCCCTCAGGCAGGGGAGCTGTTTTTT
many	TRBV14	TRBJ2-1	NA	CASSQDNSYNEQFF	TGTGCCAGCAGCCAAGATAACTCCTACAATGAGCAGTTCTTC
many	TRBV3-1	TRBJ2-1	TRBD2	CASSPTSATYNEQFF	TGTGCCAGCAGCCCCACTAGCGCCACCTACAATGAGCAGTTCTTC
many	TRBV4-1	TRBJ2-3	TRBD2	CASSPKSSGKLDTQYF	TGCGCCAGCAGCCCAAAATCTAGCGGGAAACTTGATACGCAGTATTTT
few	TRBV5-1	TRBJ1-5	NA	CASSLDGRLGQPQHF	TGCGCCAGCAGCTTGGACGGCAGGTTGGGGCAGCCCCAGCATTTT
medium-sized	TRBV2	TRBJ1-2	TRBD1	CASRGDSGGYTF	TGTGCCAGCAGGGGGGACAGCGGCGGCTACACCTTC
many	TRBV7-7	TRBJ2-5	NA	CASSFGVGPETQYF	TGTGCTAGCAGCTTCGGGGTGGGACCAGAGACCCAGTACTTC
many	TRBV5-1	TRBJ1-1	NA	CASSWAPSVEAFF	TGCGCCAGCAGCTGGGCCCCTTCGGTCGAAGCTTTCTTT
many	TRBV11-2	TRBJ2-5	NA	CASSLGLKTQYF	TGTGCCAGCAGTTTAGGATTAAAGACCCAGTACTTC
NA	TRBV10-3	TRBJ2-7	NA	CAISESGSGYEQYF	TGTGCCATCAGTGAGTCGGGTAGCGGCTACGAGCAGTACTTC
medium-sized	TRBV7-6	TRBJ2-7	TRBD2	CASSRASVAGDTYEQYF	TGTGCCAGCAGCCGCGCCTCGGTTGCGGGAGATACCTACGAGCAGTACTTC
many	TRBV5-1	TRBJ2-2	TRBD2	CASSLELAGNSGELFF	TGCGCCAGCAGCTTGGAATTAGCGGGAAACTCCGGGGAGCTGTTTTTT
many	TRBV10-3	TRBJ2-1	NA	CAIRRQGSDEQFF	TGTGCCATCAGACGACAAGGGTCGGATGAGCAGTTCTTC